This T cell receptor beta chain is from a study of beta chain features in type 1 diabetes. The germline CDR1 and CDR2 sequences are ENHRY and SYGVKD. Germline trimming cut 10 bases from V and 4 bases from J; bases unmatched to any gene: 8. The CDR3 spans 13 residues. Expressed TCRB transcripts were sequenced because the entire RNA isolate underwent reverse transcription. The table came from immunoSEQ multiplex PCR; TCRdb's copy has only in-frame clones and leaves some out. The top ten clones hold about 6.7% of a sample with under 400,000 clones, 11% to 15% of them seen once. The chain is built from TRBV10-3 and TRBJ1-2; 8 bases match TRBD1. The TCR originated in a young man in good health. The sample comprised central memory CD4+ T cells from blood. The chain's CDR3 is CASQDRERYGYTF. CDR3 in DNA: TGTGCCAGCCAGGACAGGGAACGCTATGGCTACACCTTC.